These T cell receptor beta chains were read from a single sample in a study of T cells expressing NK-cell markers. TCRdb re-analyzed the 5' RACE reads; it lists each CDR3 protein once, without DNA. The sample includes 300,000 to 450,000 distinct CDR3 sequences. Sequencing input: blood T cells: a sorted CD56 or NKG2C T cell subset, CD4+ or CD8+ T cells, or bulk PBMC T cells (not recorded which). These receptors came from a man aged 18 to 69 in good health. Both conserved end residues are part of each CDR3.

CASSQGFGGELFF,TRBV14,TRBJ2-2
CASIWRRGVNIQYF,TRBV28,TRBJ2-4
CASSLVHGGGYEQYF,TRBV5-5,TRBJ2-7
CASSMGQSTDTQYF,TRBV5-4,TRBJ2-3
CASSYGQGGFGETQYF,TRBV5-8,TRBJ2-5
CASSASPTSGGFQETQYF,TRBV9,TRBJ2-5
CASRSTSGGPAPQYF,TRBV7-2,TRBJ2-5
CASSKVGGPYGYTF,TRBV21-1,TRBJ1-2
CASSPGQGPSTDTQYF,TRBV7-2,TRBJ2-3
CASSARVFNEQFF,TRBV2,TRBJ2-1
CASGKTGGRSKDGYTF,TRBV7-9,TRBJ1-2
CASSLDKSSGANVLTF,TRBV19,TRBJ2-6
CASSVAGSGGYTF,TRBV5-4,TRBJ1-2
CASSPGLAGSTYEQYF,TRBV12-3/TRBV12-4,TRBJ2-7
CSAPPGLGTGRYEQYF,TRBV20-1,TRBJ2-7
CASRHPLAGEYNEQFF,TRBV6-2/TRBV6-3,TRBJ2-1
CASSSKGQGDRANEQFF,TRBV5-1,TRBJ2-1
CASSEGGKPQHF,TRBV2,TRBJ1-5
CARTRGTGVRLDTQYF,TRBV2,TRBJ2-3
CASSYSRTGGASGNTIYF,TRBV6-5,TRBJ1-3
CASSPRARFEQFF,TRBV7-3,TRBJ2-1
CASSSASRTQAGVTDTQYF,TRBV11-3,TRBJ2-3
CASSLAWSDGYTF,TRBV5-1,TRBJ1-2
CASSVRAGSGNTIYF,TRBV7-3,TRBJ1-3
CASSLETGRGNTGELFF,TRBV5-1,TRBJ2-2
CASSQVSGGVYEQYF,TRBV4-2,TRBJ2-7
CATSRDYPYSDEQFF,TRBV15,TRBJ2-1
CASSQGSGRPYEQYF,TRBV18,TRBJ2-7
CASGSDRSYEQYF,TRBV28,TRBJ2-7
CASSLAGTGGNYGYTF,TRBV5-5,TRBJ1-2
CASSLRQHGQETQYF,TRBV5-4,TRBJ2-5
CASDLGRSANTEAFF,TRBV7-9,TRBJ1-1
CASSFLAGEVTDTQYF,TRBV13,TRBJ2-3
CASSLDFGAVAYNEQFF,TRBV5-6,TRBJ2-1
CASRTLRWSVGQGNTGELFF,TRBV12-3/TRBV12-4,TRBJ2-2
CASSLRPNTGELFF,TRBV27,TRBJ2-2
CASRDWGNYEQYF,TRBV12-3/TRBV12-4,TRBJ2-7
CASSLDFGNQPQHF,TRBV7-8,TRBJ1-5
CSARAGGIDTGELFF,TRBV20-1,TRBJ2-2
CASSRGGLYEQYF,TRBV5-1,TRBJ2-7
CASSLKANLGTDTQYF,TRBV5-4,TRBJ2-3
CGTHRLSYEQYF,TRBV20-1,TRBJ2-7
CASRAGQFNNEQFF,TRBV2,TRBJ2-1
CAISESKPYAYEQYF,TRBV10-3,TRBJ2-7
CASSLGLGTFGELFF,TRBV7-9,TRBJ2-2
CASSYAGQLYEQYF,TRBV5-1,TRBJ2-7
CASRISSGAYEQYF,TRBV6-1,TRBJ2-7
CASGLATGGGGELFF,TRBV12-5,TRBJ2-2
CSVTRDTNTEAFF,TRBV29-1,TRBJ1-1
CASSNKAGGFYEQFF,TRBV27,TRBJ2-1
CASTLDAGPGELFF,TRBV12-3/TRBV12-4,TRBJ2-2
CASSEQDGFGYTF,TRBV5-1,TRBJ1-2
CASSPAVTGATYEQYF,TRBV18,TRBJ2-7
CASSLGGSKGHEQFF,TRBV7-2,TRBJ2-1
CASSPFADTQYF,TRBV18,TRBJ2-3